The 11 T cell receptor beta chains presented below share a single source sample, sequenced in a study of PD-1 blockade in classical Hodgkin lymphoma. Relapse after autologous stem cell transplantation occurred in every patient, and brentuximab vedotin exposure varied. The assay was immunoSEQ multiplex PCR, and TCRdb's table has in-frame clones only and misses some. The sample comprises just over 50,000 clones, 73% of which are singletons, and roughly 16% rests with the top ten. Sequenced material: peripheral blood mononuclear cells (PBMCs), taken before the second cycle of nivolumab. These receptors all come from a human donor with classical Hodgkin lymphoma.

This clone has a handful of counts. The chain carries TRBV6-5 and TRBJ1-1; D gene uncertain. The germline V gene encodes CDR1 MNHEY and CDR2 SVGAGI. This CDR3 is built from 14 residues. V lost 6 bases and J lost 0, with 11 bases in between. CDR3: CASSPSFMNTEAFF. CDR3 DNA sequence: TGTGCCAGCAGCCCCTCCTTCATGAACACTGAAGCTTTCTTT.

The chain is built from TRBV6-5 and TRBJ2-7, with a weak D call TRBD1 (5 bases). The germline V gene encodes CDR1 MNHEY and CDR2 SVGAGI. V was clipped by 9 bases and J by 1 base, with 7 bases between them. The CDR3 has 11 amino acids. CDR3 amino acids: CASQGSYEQYF. In DNA, the CDR3 is TGTGCCAGTCAGGGTTCCTACGAGCAGTACTTC.

This clone has more than one count but fewer than ten. The chain employs TRBV28 and TRBJ2-3; unclear D gene. Trimming shortened V by 6 bases and J by 5 bases, and 6 bases separated the two germline ends. The germline gives CDR1 MDHEN, CDR2 SYDVKM. The CDR3 consists of 11 residues. The CDR3 protein is CASRSLDTQYF. The CDR3 DNA reads TGTGCCAGCAGGTCCTTAGATACGCAGTATTTT.

The DNA for the CDR3 is TGTGCCAGCATGGGACCTATGGGCAATCAGCCCCAGCATTTT. Amino acid sequence: CASMGPMGNQPQHF. The chain recombines TRBV28 with TRBJ1-5; a weak D match, TRBD1 (5 bases). The ends were cut back, 7 bases at V and 2 bases at J, with 12 bases in the middle. The V gene's germline CDR1 is MDHEN and CDR2 SYDVKM. This CDR3 is built from 14 residues. The full variable domain, with the rest looked up from reference TRBV28 and TRBJ1-5, is DVKVTQSSRYLVKRTGEKVFLECVQDMDHENMFWYRQDPGLGLRLIYFSYDVKMKEKGDIPEGYSVSREKKERFSLILESASTNQTSMYLCASMGPMGNQPQHFGDGTRLSIL.

The chain joins TRBV7-9 to TRBJ1-3, with D hard to call. The CDR3 loop spans 12 amino acids. CDR1 and CDR2 from the germline V gene are SEHNR and FQNEAQ (reference sequence). The V end lost 4 bases, the J end lost 4 bases, and 5 bases lay between the germline ends. CDR3: CASSSQGNTIYF. As DNA, the CDR3 is TGTGCCAGCAGCTCACAAGGAAACACCATATATTTT. Full variable domain (outside the CDR3, taken from reference TRBV7-9 and TRBJ1-3): DTGVSQNPRHKITKRGQNVTFRCDPISEHNRLYWYRQTLGQGPEFLTYFQNEAQLEKSRLLSDRFSAERPKGSFSTLEIQRTEQGDSAMYLCASSSQGNTIYFGEGSWLTVV.

This clone has just a few counts. This sequence joins TRBV19 and TRBJ2-1, with D maybe TRBD2 (6 bases). Germline CDR1 is LNHDA and CDR2 is SQIVND (reference sequence). The CDR3 is 16 residues long. Trimming removed 3 bases at V and 2 bases at J, with 14 bases between. The CDR3 coding sequence is TGTGCCAGTAGTATGGGAGGTAGCGGAACCTACAATGAGCAGTTCTTC. Amino acid sequence: CASSMGGSGTYNEQFF.

The V gene is TRBV5-1, the J gene TRBJ2-7, with TRBD2 identical over 13 bases. This CDR3 region has 15 residues. V shed 4 bases and J 5 bases; nucleotides not matched to a gene: 6. The germline V gene has CDR1 SGHRS and CDR2 YFSETQ. CDR3 bases: TGCGCCAGCAGCCCCCGACTAGCGGGAGGTCACGAGCAGTACTTC. This translates into CASSPRLAGGHEQYF.

This clone was detected once. This sequence joins TRBV25-1 and TRBJ2-1; D call uncertain. The CDR3 spans 15 residues. Germline loops: CDR1 MGHDK, CDR2 SYGVNS. Trimming took off 3 bases at V and 8 bases at J, with 17 bases between the two ends. CDR3 sequence reads: CASSDHLKSFHEQFF. The CDR3 DNA sequence: TGTGCCAGCAGTGACCACTTGAAGAGTTTTCATGAGCAGTTCTTC.

By frequency in the sample, this clone is medium-sized (0.01 to 0.1%). This chain joins TRBV6-1 and TRBJ1-2; a weak D match, TRBD1 (6 bases). Germline V lookup: CDR1 MNHNS, CDR2 SASEGT. CDR3 length: 13 residues. Between the trimmed V and J ends, which lost 3 bases and 1 base, there was a span of 6 bases. In DNA, the CDR3 is TGTGCCAGCAGTGACAGGGGTAACTATGGCTACACCTTC. It yields the protein CASSDRGNYGYTF.

The CDR3 sequence: CASSYGTGGRYEQYF. The CDR3 DNA follows: TGTGCCAGCAGCTACGGGACAGGGGGGCGCTACGAGCAGTACTTC. V usage is TRBV7-9 and J usage is TRBJ2-7, with 11 bases that match TRBD1. Trimming at V came to 4 bases and at J to 3 bases, leaving 5 bases not matched to a gene. CDR1 and CDR2 from the germline V gene are SEHNR and FQNEAQ (reference sequence). CDR3 length: 15 residues.

V usage is TRBV19 and J usage is TRBJ2-7, with 10 bases identical to TRBD2. J was trimmed by 2 bases and V by 5 bases; bases with no gene match: 27. The CDR3 length is 22 residues. Germline values: CDR1 LNHDA, CDR2 SQIVND (reference sequence). CDR3 nucleotide sequence: TGTGCCAGTAGTCTTAGGGGACTAGCGTCAGGTTCCCACCTACTTAACACCTACGAGCAGTACTTC. The encoded protein is CASSLRGLASGSHLLNTYEQYF.